The rows below give T cell receptor beta chains drawn from one sample of a study of human T cells and chemical hapten exposure. Via MiXCR, TCRdb re-called the RACE reads, giving one row per CDR3 protein. The profile shows 300,000 to 400,000 distinct CDR3 sequences, roughly 6.9% of them singletons. This specimen was whole blood, taken in connection with sensitization to the hapten diphenylcyclopropenone (DPC). The receptor set was obtained from a young woman with alopecia areata. Some clones in this sample may be carry-over from other donors' samples. Both conserved end residues are part of each CDR3. The order of the fields is J gene, D gene, clone size, V gene, CDR3 DNA, CDR3 protein. The D gene is left open where the match is weak. Only some rows state a clone size, as once, few, many or a class for expanded clones.

J gene: TRBJ1-6; D gene: .; clone size: few; V gene: TRBV6-2/TRBV6-3; CDR3 DNA: TGTGCCACCACCCCGAGGGGTTATTCACCCCTCCACTTT; CDR3 protein: CATTPRGYSPLHF
J gene: TRBJ1-1; D gene: .; clone size: .; V gene: TRBV6-6; CDR3 DNA: TGTGCCAGCAGTAAGAGCCGGGAGCTGGGCTTT; CDR3 protein: CASSKSRELGF
J gene: TRBJ1-6; D gene: TRBD1; clone size: many; V gene: TRBV4-3; CDR3 DNA: TGCGCCAGCAGCCAAGGGAGACAGGGCGGATCACCCCTCCACTTT; CDR3 protein: CASSQGRQGGSPLHF
J gene: TRBJ1-1; D gene: .; clone size: few; V gene: TRBV3-1; CDR3 DNA: TGTGCCAGCAGCGACGACGGCACTGAAGCTTTCTTT; CDR3 protein: CASSDDGTEAFF
J gene: TRBJ2-3; D gene: .; clone size: many; V gene: TRBV3-1; CDR3 DNA: TGTGCCAGCAGCCAGAGTAGCACAGATACGCAGTATTTT; CDR3 protein: CASSQSSTDTQYF
J gene: TRBJ1-2; D gene: .; clone size: few; V gene: TRBV5-1; CDR3 DNA: TGCGCCAGCAGCTTTACTACCGGGGGTGACTATGGCTACACCTTC; CDR3 protein: CASSFTTGGDYGYTF
J gene: TRBJ2-7; D gene: .; clone size: few; V gene: TRBV10-3; CDR3 DNA: TGTGCCATCAGTGAACGTCAGGGCTACGAGCAGTACTTC; CDR3 protein: CAISERQGYEQYF
J gene: TRBJ2-2; D gene: TRBD2; clone size: few; V gene: TRBV18; CDR3 DNA: TGTGCCAGCTCACCTGGACTAGCGGGGAACACCGGGGAGCTGTTTTTT; CDR3 protein: CASSPGLAGNTGELFF
J gene: TRBJ1-2; D gene: TRBD1; clone size: few; V gene: TRBV7-2; CDR3 DNA: TGTGCCAGCAGCTTAGATCTTAGTGACAGGGGGCTTAATGGCTACACCTTC; CDR3 protein: CASSLDLSDRGLNGYTF
J gene: TRBJ1-4; D gene: .; clone size: few; V gene: TRBV5-6; CDR3 DNA: TGTGCCAGCAGCTTGAGCCAGGGTTTTGAAAAACTGTTTTTT; CDR3 protein: CASSLSQGFEKLFF
J gene: TRBJ1-1; D gene: .; clone size: many; V gene: TRBV11-2; CDR3 DNA: TGTGCCAGCAGTTCTCACGGGGAGAACACTGAAGCTTTCTTT; CDR3 protein: CASSSHGENTEAFF
J gene: TRBJ2-7; D gene: .; clone size: few; V gene: TRBV6-5; CDR3 DNA: TGTGCCAGCAGTTACGGGGGGCGCAGGGCCTACGAGCAGTACTTC; CDR3 protein: CASSYGGRRAYEQYF
J gene: TRBJ2-7; D gene: TRBD1; clone size: few; V gene: TRBV28; CDR3 DNA: TGTGCCAGCAGAATTACAGGGGCTGGGGCCCACGAGCAGTACTTC; CDR3 protein: CASRITGAGAHEQYF
J gene: TRBJ2-3; D gene: .; clone size: .; V gene: TRBV11-2; CDR3 DNA: TGTGCCAGCAGCTCGCTTCTAGCGGATACGCAGTATTTT; CDR3 protein: CASSSLLADTQYF
J gene: TRBJ1-5; D gene: .; clone size: few; V gene: TRBV6-2/TRBV6-3; CDR3 DNA: TGTGCCAGCAGTCCGATTCCCCAGGGTCGTTACAATCAGCCCCAGCATTTT; CDR3 protein: CASSPIPQGRYNQPQHF
J gene: TRBJ2-1; D gene: TRBD1; clone size: many; V gene: TRBV11-2; CDR3 DNA: TGTGCCAGCAGCCCGACAGGGGCCCCATCCTACAATGAGCAGTTCTTC; CDR3 protein: CASSPTGAPSYNEQFF
J gene: TRBJ1-2; D gene: .; clone size: few; V gene: TRBV4-3; CDR3 DNA: TGCGCCAGCAGCCAAGATTGGGCACACCGAGGCTACACCTTC; CDR3 protein: CASSQDWAHRGYTF
J gene: TRBJ1-2; D gene: .; clone size: .; V gene: TRBV29-1; CDR3 DNA: TGCAGCGTTGGTGAGAGAGGGTATGGCTACACCTTC; CDR3 protein: CSVGERGYGYTF
J gene: TRBJ2-1; D gene: .; clone size: many; V gene: TRBV2; CDR3 DNA: TGTGCCAGCAGTGAAGCGCTGGTGAGCTCCTACAATGAGCAGTTCTTC; CDR3 protein: CASSEALVSSYNEQFF
J gene: TRBJ2-1; D gene: .; clone size: few; V gene: TRBV18; CDR3 DNA: TGTGCCAGCTCACCTCGTTCCCCATCCAACAATGAGCAGTTCTTC; CDR3 protein: CASSPRSPSNNEQFF
J gene: TRBJ1-5; D gene: .; clone size: many; V gene: TRBV12-3/TRBV12-4; CDR3 DNA: TGTGCCAGCAGTTCGGGGAATCAGCCCCAGCATTTT; CDR3 protein: CASSSGNQPQHF
J gene: TRBJ2-1; D gene: TRBD2; clone size: .; V gene: TRBV10-3; CDR3 DNA: TGTGCCATCAGCTCTGGTAGCGGGGGGGACCGTCCCGAGCAGTTCTTC; CDR3 protein: CAISSGSGGDRPEQFF